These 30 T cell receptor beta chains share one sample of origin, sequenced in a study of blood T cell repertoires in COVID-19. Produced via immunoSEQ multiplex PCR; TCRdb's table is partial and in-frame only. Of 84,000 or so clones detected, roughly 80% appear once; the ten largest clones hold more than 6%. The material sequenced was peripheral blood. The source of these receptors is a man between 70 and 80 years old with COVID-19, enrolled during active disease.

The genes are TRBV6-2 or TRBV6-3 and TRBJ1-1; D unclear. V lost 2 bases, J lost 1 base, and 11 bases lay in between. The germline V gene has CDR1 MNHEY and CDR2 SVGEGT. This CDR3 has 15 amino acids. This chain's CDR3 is CASSYVSGGNTEAFF. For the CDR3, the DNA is TGTGCCAGCAGTTACGTCTCAGGAGGGAACACTGAAGCTTTCTTT.

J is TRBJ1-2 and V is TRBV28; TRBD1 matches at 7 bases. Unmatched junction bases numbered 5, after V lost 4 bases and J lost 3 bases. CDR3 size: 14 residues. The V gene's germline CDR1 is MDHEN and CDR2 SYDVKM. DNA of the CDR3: TGTGCCAGCAGTTCGACAGGGAGGTACTATGGCTACACCTTC. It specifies CASSSTGRYYGYTF.

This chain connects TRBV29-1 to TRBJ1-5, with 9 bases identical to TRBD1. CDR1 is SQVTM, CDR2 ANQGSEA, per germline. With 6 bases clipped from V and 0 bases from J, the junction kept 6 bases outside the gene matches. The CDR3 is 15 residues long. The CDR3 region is CSVRTGGTSNQPQHF. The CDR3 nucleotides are TGCAGCGTCCGTACAGGGGGCACTAGCAATCAGCCCCAGCATTTT.

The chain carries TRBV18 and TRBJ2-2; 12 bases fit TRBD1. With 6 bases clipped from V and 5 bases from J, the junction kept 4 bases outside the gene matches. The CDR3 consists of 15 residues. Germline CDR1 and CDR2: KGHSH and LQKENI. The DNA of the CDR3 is TGTGCCAGCTCCCAGGGACAGGGGGCGACCGGGGAGCTGTTTTTT. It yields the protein CASSQGQGATGELFF.

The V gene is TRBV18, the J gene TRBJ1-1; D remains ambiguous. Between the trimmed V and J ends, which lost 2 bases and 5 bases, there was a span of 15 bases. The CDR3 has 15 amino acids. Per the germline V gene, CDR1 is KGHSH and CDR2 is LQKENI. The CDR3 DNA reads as TGTGCCAGCTCACCAGTCGCACTAGGTGGGACTGAAGCTTTCTTT. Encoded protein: CASSPVALGGTEAFF.

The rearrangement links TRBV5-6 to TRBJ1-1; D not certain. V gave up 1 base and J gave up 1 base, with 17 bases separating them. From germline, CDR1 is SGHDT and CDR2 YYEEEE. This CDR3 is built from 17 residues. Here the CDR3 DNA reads TGTGCCAGCAGCTTGTTTATTGGGATACGGGAGAACACTGAAGCTTTCTTT. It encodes CASSLFIGIRENTEAFF.

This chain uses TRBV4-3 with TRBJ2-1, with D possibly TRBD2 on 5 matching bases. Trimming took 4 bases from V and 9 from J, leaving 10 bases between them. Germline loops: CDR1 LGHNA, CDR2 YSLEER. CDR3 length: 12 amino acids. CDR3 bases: TGCGCCAGCAGCCCAGGCCGGGGTGAGCAGTTCTTC. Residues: CASSPGRGEQFF.

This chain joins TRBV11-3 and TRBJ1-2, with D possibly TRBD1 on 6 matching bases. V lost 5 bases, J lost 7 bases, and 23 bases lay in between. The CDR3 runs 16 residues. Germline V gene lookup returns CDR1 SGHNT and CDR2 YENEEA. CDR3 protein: CASSPSIPTGEGGYTF. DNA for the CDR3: TGTGCCAGCAGCCCCTCTATCCCGACAGGCGAAGGTGGCTACACCTTC.

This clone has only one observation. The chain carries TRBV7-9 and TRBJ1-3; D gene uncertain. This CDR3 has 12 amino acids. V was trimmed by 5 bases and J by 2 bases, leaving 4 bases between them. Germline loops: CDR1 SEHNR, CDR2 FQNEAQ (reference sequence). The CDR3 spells CASSPAGNTIYF. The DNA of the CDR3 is TGTGCCAGCAGCCCGGCTGGAAACACCATATATTTT.

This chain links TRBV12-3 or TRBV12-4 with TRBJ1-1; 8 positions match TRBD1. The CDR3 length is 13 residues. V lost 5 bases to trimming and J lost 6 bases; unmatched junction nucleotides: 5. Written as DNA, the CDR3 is TGTGCCAGCAGTATTAAGACAGGGGCTGAAGCTTTCTTT. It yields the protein CASSIKTGAEAFF.

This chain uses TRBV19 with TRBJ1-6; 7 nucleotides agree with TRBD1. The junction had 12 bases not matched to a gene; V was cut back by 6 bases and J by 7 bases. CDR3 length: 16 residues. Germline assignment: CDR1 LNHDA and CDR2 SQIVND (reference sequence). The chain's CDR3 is CASSEQGVGNNSPLHF. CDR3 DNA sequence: TGTGCCAGTAGCGAGCAGGGGGTCGGGAACAATTCACCCCTCCACTTT.

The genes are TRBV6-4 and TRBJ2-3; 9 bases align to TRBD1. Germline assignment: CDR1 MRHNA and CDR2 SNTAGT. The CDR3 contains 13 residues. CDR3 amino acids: CGPRDRDTDTQYF. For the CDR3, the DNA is TGTGGCCCCCGGGACAGGGACACAGATACGCAGTATTTT.

In nucleotides, the CDR3 is TGTGCCAGCAGTTTACTGGGTGGGAGGGTGAGCAATCAGCCCCAGCATTTT. This codes for CASSLLGGRVSNQPQHF. J is TRBJ1-5 and V is TRBV28; D remains unclear. The CDR3 is 17 residues long. The germline gives CDR1 MDHEN, CDR2 SYDVKM. Trimming pared 2 bases from V and 1 base from J, leaving 15 bases between.

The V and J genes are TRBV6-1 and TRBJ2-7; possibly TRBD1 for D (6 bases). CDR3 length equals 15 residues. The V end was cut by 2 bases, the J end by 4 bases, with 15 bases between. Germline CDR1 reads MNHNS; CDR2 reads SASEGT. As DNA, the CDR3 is TGTGCCAGCAGTGAAATGTTAAGGGGGTCGTACGAGCAGTACTTC. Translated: CASSEMLRGSYEQYF.

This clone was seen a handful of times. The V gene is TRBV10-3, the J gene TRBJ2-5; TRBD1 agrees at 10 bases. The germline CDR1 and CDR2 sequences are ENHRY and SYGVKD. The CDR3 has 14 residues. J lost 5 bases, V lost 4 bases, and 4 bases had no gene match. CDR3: CAISGGQGEETQYF. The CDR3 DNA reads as TGTGCCATCAGTGGAGGACAGGGGGAGGAGACCCAGTACTTC.

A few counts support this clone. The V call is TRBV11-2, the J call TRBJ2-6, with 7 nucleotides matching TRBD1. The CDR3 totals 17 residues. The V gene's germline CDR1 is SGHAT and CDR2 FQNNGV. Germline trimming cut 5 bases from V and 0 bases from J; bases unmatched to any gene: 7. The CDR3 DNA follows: TGTGCCAGCAGCCCAACGGGGACAGCCTCTGGGGCCAACGTCCTGACTTTC. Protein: CASSPTGTASGANVLTF.

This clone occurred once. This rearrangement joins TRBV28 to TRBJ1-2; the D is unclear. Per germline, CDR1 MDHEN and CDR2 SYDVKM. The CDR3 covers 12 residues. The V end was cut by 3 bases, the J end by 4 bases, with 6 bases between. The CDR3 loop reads CASSFVAYGYTF. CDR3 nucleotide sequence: TGTGCCAGCAGTTTCGTGGCCTATGGCTACACCTTC.

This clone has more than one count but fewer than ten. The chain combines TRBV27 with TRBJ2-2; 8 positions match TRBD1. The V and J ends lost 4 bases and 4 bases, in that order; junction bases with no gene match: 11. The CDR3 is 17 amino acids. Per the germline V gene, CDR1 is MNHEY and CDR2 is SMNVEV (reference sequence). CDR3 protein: CASSSIGDRRTTGELFF. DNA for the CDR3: TGTGCCAGCAGTTCCATAGGGGACAGGCGGACCACCGGGGAGCTGTTTTTT.

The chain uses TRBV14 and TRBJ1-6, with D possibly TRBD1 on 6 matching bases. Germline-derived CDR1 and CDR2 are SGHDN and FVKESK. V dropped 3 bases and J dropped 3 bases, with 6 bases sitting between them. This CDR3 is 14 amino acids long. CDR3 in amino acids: CASSHRGYNSPLHF. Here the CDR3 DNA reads TGTGCCAGCAGCCACAGGGGCTATAATTCACCCCTCCACTTT. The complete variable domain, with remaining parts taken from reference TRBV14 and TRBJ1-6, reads EAGVTQFPSHSVIEKGQTVTLRCDPISGHDNLYWYRRVMGKEIKFLLHFVKESKQDESGMPNNRFLAERTGGTYSTLKVQPAELEDSGVYFCASSHRGYNSPLHFGNGTRLTVT.

In DNA form, the CDR3 reads TGTGCCAGCAGCGTAGGCGGGGACAGTCGGACTGAAGCTTTCTTT. It codes for CASSVGGDSRTEAFF. V gene TRBV9 combines with J gene TRBJ1-1, with 7 positions matching TRBD1. The CDR3 contains 15 residues. The trim removed 0 bases at V and 5 bases at J, leaving 7 bases unmatched. From germline, CDR1 is SGDLS and CDR2 YYNGEE.

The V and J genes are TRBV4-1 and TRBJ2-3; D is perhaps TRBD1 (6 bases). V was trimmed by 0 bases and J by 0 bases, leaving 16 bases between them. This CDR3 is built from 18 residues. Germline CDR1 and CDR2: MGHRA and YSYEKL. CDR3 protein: CASSQDSTGRSSTDTQYF. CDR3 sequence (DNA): TGCGCCAGCAGCCAAGATAGTACAGGGCGTTCTAGCACAGATACGCAGTATTTT.

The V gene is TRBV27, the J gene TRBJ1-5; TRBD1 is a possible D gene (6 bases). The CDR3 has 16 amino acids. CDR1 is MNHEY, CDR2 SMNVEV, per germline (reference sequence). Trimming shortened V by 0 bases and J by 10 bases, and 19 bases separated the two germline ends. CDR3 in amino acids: CASSLSPGRGLSPQHF. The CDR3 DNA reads TGTGCCAGCAGTTTATCTCCCGGAAGGGGGTTAAGTCCCCAGCATTTT.

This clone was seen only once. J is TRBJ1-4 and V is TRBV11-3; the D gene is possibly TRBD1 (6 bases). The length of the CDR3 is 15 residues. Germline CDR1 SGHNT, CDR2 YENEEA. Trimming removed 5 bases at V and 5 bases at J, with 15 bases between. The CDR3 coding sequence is TGTGCCAGCAGCGATCGCAGGGGCTCGAATGAAAAACTGTTTTTT. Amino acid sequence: CASSDRRGSNEKLFF.

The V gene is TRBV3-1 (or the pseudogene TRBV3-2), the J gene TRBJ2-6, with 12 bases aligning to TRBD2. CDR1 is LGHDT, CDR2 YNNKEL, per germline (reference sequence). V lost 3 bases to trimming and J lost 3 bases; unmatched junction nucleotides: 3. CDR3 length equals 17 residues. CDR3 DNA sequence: TGTGCCAGCAGCCATACTAGCGGGGGGCTTGGGGCCAACGTCCTGACTTTC. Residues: CASSHTSGGLGANVLTF.

CDR3 protein: CASSQDLRTGTDTQYF. The DNA for the CDR3 is TGTGCCAGCAGCCAAGATCTCCGGACAGGCACAGATACGCAGTATTTT. This chain joins TRBV14 and TRBJ2-3; weak D call: TRBD1 (6 bases). Germline loops: CDR1 SGHDN, CDR2 FVKESK. The CDR3 totals 16 residues. V gave up 0 bases and J gave up 1 base, with 11 bases separating them. Variable domain in full (rest from reference TRBV14 and TRBJ2-3): EAGVTQFPSHSVIEKGQTVTLRCDPISGHDNLYWYRRVMGKEIKFLLHFVKESKQDESGMPNNRFLAERTGGTYSTLKVQPAELEDSGVYFCASSQDLRTGTDTQYFGPGTRLTVL.

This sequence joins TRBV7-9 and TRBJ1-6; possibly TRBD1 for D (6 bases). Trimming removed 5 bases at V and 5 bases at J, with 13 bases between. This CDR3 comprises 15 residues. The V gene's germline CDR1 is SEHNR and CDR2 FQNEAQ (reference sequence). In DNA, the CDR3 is TGTGCCAGCAGCCCTAGACAGGCTAATAATTCACCCCTCCACTTT. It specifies CASSPRQANNSPLHF.

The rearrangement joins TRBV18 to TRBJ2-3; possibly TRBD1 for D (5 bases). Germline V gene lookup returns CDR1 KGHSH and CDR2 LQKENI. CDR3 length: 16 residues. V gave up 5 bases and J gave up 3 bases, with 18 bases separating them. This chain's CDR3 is CASSVSRAQVTDTQYF. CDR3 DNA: TGTGCCAGCTCAGTATCCAGGGCCCAGGTGACAGATACGCAGTATTTT. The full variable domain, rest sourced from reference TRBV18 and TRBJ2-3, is NAGVMQNPRHLVRRRGQEARLRCSPMKGHSHVYWYRQLPEEGLKFMVYLQKENIIDESGMPKERFSAEFPKEGPSILRIQQVVRGDSAAYFCASSVSRAQVTDTQYFGPGTRLTVL.

The CDR3 protein is CASSAPGQNNEQFF. In nucleotides, the CDR3 is TGTGCCAGCAGCGCACCGGGACAGAACAATGAGCAGTTCTTC. The chain carries TRBV4-2 and TRBJ2-1; TRBD1 matches 7 bases. With 5 bases clipped from V and 5 bases from J, the junction kept 6 bases outside the gene matches. The CDR3 consists of 14 residues. Germline V CDR1 and CDR2: LGHNA, YNFKEQ.

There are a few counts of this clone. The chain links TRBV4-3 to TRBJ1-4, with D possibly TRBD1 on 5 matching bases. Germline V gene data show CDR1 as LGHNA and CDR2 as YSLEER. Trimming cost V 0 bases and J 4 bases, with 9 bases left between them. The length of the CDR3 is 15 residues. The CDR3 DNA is TGCGCCAGCAGCCAAGATCCTCAGGGTAATGAAAAACTGTTTTTT. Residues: CASSQDPQGNEKLFF.

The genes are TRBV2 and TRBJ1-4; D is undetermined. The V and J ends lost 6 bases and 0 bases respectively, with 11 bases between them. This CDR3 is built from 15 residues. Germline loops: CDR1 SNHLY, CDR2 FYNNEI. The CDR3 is CASSKERATNEKLFF. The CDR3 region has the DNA TGTGCCAGCAGCAAGGAGCGTGCAACTAATGAAAAACTGTTTTTT.